This TCR beta chain was captured in a study of blood T cell repertoires in COVID-19. Across the study: Some COVID-19 samples were acute and others convalescent; all came from the United States, Italy and Spain.

A Seattle source enrolled patients during active infection and followed them longitudinally. Repertoires were generated with immunoSEQ multiplex PCR, while TCRdb's copy carries only in-frame clones and drops some. The profile shows around 440,000 clones, around 88% of them singletons. Trimming took 4 bases from V and 2 from J; bases not matched to a gene: 9. The CDR3 is 16 amino acids. Germline lookup yields CDR1 SGHAT and CDR2 FQNNGV. The receptor's source is a woman aged 50 to 60 with COVID-19, enrolled during active disease. The chain is built from TRBV11-2 and TRBJ2-3; 7 bases align to TRBD2. Material for sequencing was peripheral blood. CDR3 in amino acids: CASSSDRDYDTDTQYF. CDR3 bases: TGTGCCAGCAGCTCGGACCGGGACTACGACACAGATACGCAGTATTTT. The complete variable domain, with remaining parts taken from reference TRBV11-2 and TRBJ2-3, reads EAGVAQSPRYKIIEKRQSVAFWCNPISGHATLYWYQQILGQGPKLLIQFQNNGVVDDSQLPKDRFSAERLKGVDSTLKIQPAKLEDSAVYLCASSSDRDYDTDTQYFGPGTRLTVL.